Following are 8 T cell receptor beta chains from one sample sequenced in a study of T cell responses to AZD1222 COVID-19 vaccine. Clones were sequenced by immunoSEQ multiplex PCR, and TCRdb holds only the in-frame ones, with some missing. The sample has about 140,000 clones; 85% to 95% are singletons. The source material was peripheral blood, sampled on day 0 of MenACWY control vaccination. These receptor sequences come from an adult in good health.

V usage is TRBV6-5 and J usage is TRBJ2-7; 8 bases align to TRBD1. Germline CDR1 MNHEY, CDR2 SVGAGI. There are 14 residues in the CDR3. Losses at the gene ends were 6 bases for V and 6 bases for J; bases not matched to a gene: 10. The CDR3 sequence is CASRIRTGYSEQYF. In nucleotides, the CDR3 is TGTGCCAGCAGGATAAGGACAGGGTATTCCGAGCAGTACTTC.

The genes are TRBV7-3 and TRBJ1-2; D is unresolved. The CDR3 runs 13 residues. Germline CDR1 is SGHTA and CDR2 is FQGTGA. With 1 base removed from V and 8 bases from J, the gap between germline ends came to 11 bases. The CDR3 loop reads CASSLKAREGYTF. DNA of the CDR3: TGTGCCAGCAGCTTAAAGGCCCGGGAGGGCTACACCTTC.

V is TRBV5-1 and J is TRBJ1-1; 9 bases are a match to TRBD1. Germline V gene data show CDR1 as SGHRS and CDR2 as YFSETQ. This CDR3 has 17 amino acids. V trimming: 3 bases; J trimming: 2 bases; junction bases outside the gene matches: 11. DNA of the CDR3: TGCGCCAGCAGCTCCAATCCCGGGACAGGGAAAAACACTGAAGCTTTCTTT. The encoded protein is CASSSNPGTGKNTEAFF.

CDR3 protein: CASSMGGGANVLTF. CDR3 nucleotide sequence: TGTGCCAGTAGTATGGGAGGGGGGGCCAACGTCCTGACTTTC. V is TRBV19 and J is TRBJ2-6, with 7 positions matching TRBD2. CDR1 and CDR2 from the germline V gene are LNHDA and SQIVND (reference sequence). The V segment lost 3 bases and the J segment 4 bases; nucleotides outside the gene matches: 0. CDR3 length: 14 residues. Based on the CDR3 plus reference TRBV19 and TRBJ2-6, the full variable domain is DGGITQSPKYLFRKEGQNVTLSCEQNLNHDAMYWYRQDPGQGLRLIYYSQIVNDFQKGDIAEGYSVSREKKESFPLTVTSAQKNPTAFYLCASSMGGGANVLTFGAGSRLTVL.

The chain is built from TRBV19 and TRBJ2-2; no reliable D call. The CDR3 runs to 14 residues. The V and J ends lost 3 bases and 7 bases respectively, with 12 bases between them. Germline values: CDR1 LNHDA, CDR2 SQIVND (reference sequence). The CDR3 loop is CASSIPPGGGELFF. In DNA, the CDR3 is TGTGCCAGTAGTATTCCCCCCGGCGGCGGGGAGCTGTTTTTT. Using reference TRBV19 and TRBJ2-2 for the parts outside the CDR3, the full variable domain is DGGITQSPKYLFRKEGQNVTLSCEQNLNHDAMYWYRQDPGQGLRLIYYSQIVNDFQKGDIAEGYSVSREKKESFPLTVTSAQKNPTAFYLCASSIPPGGGELFFGEGSRLTVL.

The V gene is TRBV6-1, the J gene TRBJ2-3; TRBD2 agrees at 8 bases. Germline trimming cut 2 bases from V and 0 bases from J; bases unmatched to any gene: 4. Germline CDR1 and CDR2: MNHNS and SASEGT. This CDR3 contains 16 residues. The CDR3 loop is CASSERGRTSTDTQYF. In DNA form, the CDR3 reads TGTGCCAGCAGTGAACGCGGGAGGACTAGCACAGATACGCAGTATTTT.

This chain connects TRBV9 to TRBJ2-3; 12 nucleotides agree with TRBD2. The CDR3 extends over 15 amino acids. Trimming at V came to 3 bases and at J to 3 bases, leaving 2 bases not matched to a gene. Germline loops: CDR1 SGDLS, CDR2 YYNGEE. CDR3 DNA: TGTGCCAGCAGCGGAACTAGCGGGAGGACAGATACGCAGTATTTT. Its translation is CASSGTSGRTDTQYF. Looking up the rest from reference TRBV9 and TRBJ2-3 gives the full variable domain: DSGVTQTPKHLITATGQRVTLRCSPRSGDLSVYWYQQSLDQGLQFLIQYYNGEERAKGNILERFSAQQFPDLHSELNLSSLELGDSALYFCASSGTSGRTDTQYFGPGTRLTVL.

V gene TRBV27 combines with J gene TRBJ1-1, with 8 bases that match TRBD1. CDR3 length: 15 amino acids. J gave up 1 base and V 1 base, and 2 bases lay outside the gene matches. The V gene's germline CDR1 is MNHEY and CDR2 SMNVEV (reference sequence). The CDR3 protein is CASSLFGQGNTEAFF. In nucleotides, the CDR3 is TGTGCCAGCAGTTTATTCGGACAGGGGAACACTGAAGCTTTCTTT.